The 10 T cell receptor beta chains in this list originate from one sample, sequenced in a study of blood T cell repertoires in COVID-19. Produced via immunoSEQ multiplex PCR; TCRdb's table is partial and in-frame only. The sample consists of 55,000 to 75,000 clones, roughly 84% of them appearing once. Sequencing was performed on peripheral blood. Every receptor here comes from an older man with COVID-19, enrolled during active disease.

The chain joins TRBV21-1 to TRBJ2-2; TRBD1 is the table's D call and was not checked against the DNA. TRBV21-1 is recorded as a pseudogene. The CDR3 covers 16 residues. This CDR3 is CASSKERAGGTGELFF. The CDR3 DNA follows: TGTGCCAGCAGCAAAGAAAGGGCAGGGGGCACCGGGGAGCTGTTTTTT.

This clone was counted a single time. The V call is TRBV19, the J call TRBJ1-2; D unresolved. The germline V gene encodes CDR1 LNHDA and CDR2 SQIVND (reference sequence). V lost 1 base and J 1 base, leaving 10 bases between the germline ends. The CDR3 runs to 15 residues. The CDR3 DNA sequence: TGTGCCAGTAGTATAGTTGGCCGGGATAACTATGGCTACACCTTC. This sequence encodes CASSIVGRDNYGYTF. The whole variable domain, filled in from reference TRBV19 and TRBJ1-2, reads DGGITQSPKYLFRKEGQNVTLSCEQNLNHDAMYWYRQDPGQGLRLIYYSQIVNDFQKGDIAEGYSVSREKKESFPLTVTSAQKNPTAFYLCASSIVGRDNYGYTFGSGTRLTVV.

The gene calls are TRBV5-1 and TRBJ2-3; possibly TRBD2 for D (6 bases). The germline CDR1 and CDR2 sequences are SGHRS and YFSETQ. Trimming took off 4 bases at V and 1 base at J, with 25 bases between the two ends. CDR3 length equals 19 residues. CDR3 amino acids: CASSNLRLARLARTDTQYF. The CDR3 DNA sequence: TGCGCCAGCAGCAACCTGAGGCTAGCGCGCCTCGCGCGCACAGATACGCAGTATTTT.

The J gene is TRBJ2-3, the V gene TRBV7-2; D unclear. The V and J ends lost 5 bases and 6 bases respectively, with 9 bases between them. CDR1 and CDR2 (germline): SGHTA, FQGNSA. The CDR3 is 12 amino acids. CDR3 bases: TGTGCCAGCAGCCCACCCGGGGATACGCAGTATTTT. This gives the protein CASSPPGDTQYF.

The chain employs TRBV28 and TRBJ1-4; D is unresolved. The V end lost 3 bases, the J end lost 8 bases, and 13 bases lay between the germline ends. CDR1 and CDR2 from the germline V gene are MDHEN and SYDVKM. The CDR3 sequence is 14 residues long. The CDR3 is CASSFVSDGEKLFF. The CDR3 DNA is TGTGCCAGCAGTTTCGTGAGTGACGGGGAAAAACTGTTTTTT.

The chain has TRBV28 and TRBJ2-6; a weak D match, TRBD2 (5 bases). The CDR3 is 15 amino acids. Looked up from germline, CDR1 is MDHEN and CDR2 is SYDVKM. Trimming cost V 5 bases and J 3 bases, with 11 bases left between them. The CDR3 reads CASSGDGDGANVLTF. Written as DNA, the CDR3 is TGTGCCAGCAGTGGTGACGGGGATGGGGCCAACGTCCTGACTTTC.

J is TRBJ1-3 and V is TRBV10-3, with D perhaps TRBD1 (6 bases). With 5 bases removed from V and 0 bases from J, the gap between germline ends came to 11 bases. This CDR3 contains 15 residues. Germline V gene lookup returns CDR1 ENHRY and CDR2 SYGVKD. This chain's CDR3 is CAISPRTDSGNTIYF. CDR3 DNA sequence: TGTGCCATCAGTCCCAGGACAGACTCTGGAAACACCATATATTTT.

The rearrangement links TRBV5-6 to TRBJ1-1, with a tentative D call TRBD1 (5 bases). With 0 bases removed from V and 3 bases from J, the gap between germline ends came to 12 bases. Germline-derived CDR1 and CDR2 are SGHDT and YYEEEE. This CDR3 contains 15 residues. CDR3 loop: CASSLASRGYTEAFF. The CDR3 DNA is TGTGCCAGCAGCTTGGCATCGCGGGGGTACACTGAAGCTTTCTTT.

The chain is built from TRBV18 and TRBJ2-1, with a tentative D call TRBD2 (5 bases). Trimming took 6 bases from V and 2 from J, leaving 14 bases between them. Looked up from germline, CDR1 is KGHSH and CDR2 is LQKENI. There are 15 residues in the CDR3. The CDR3 region is CASSPLAGTYNEQFF. CDR3 sequence (DNA): TGTGCCAGCTCTCCTCTAGCAGGAACCTACAATGAGCAGTTCTTC.

This sequence joins TRBV6-5 and TRBJ1-1, with D unresolved. The CDR3 runs 14 residues. In germline, CDR1 is MNHEY, CDR2 SVGAGI. V was clipped by 7 bases and J by 1 base, with 13 bases between them. This CDR3 is CASTPTGWNTEAFF. CDR3 sequence (DNA): TGTGCCAGCACCCCCACGGGGTGGAACACTGAAGCTTTCTTT.